Given below is one TCR beta chain in context. Trimming cost V 0 bases and J 2 bases; bases outside gene matches: 4. The CDR3 contains 16 residues. Germline V lookup: CDR1 LGHNA, CDR2 YSLEER. Sequencing targeted expressed TCRB transcripts, as all isolated RNA had been reverse transcribed. Profiling relied on immunoSEQ multiplex PCR, and the TCRdb table lists in-frame clones only, not all of them. The repertoire holds hundreds of thousands of clones, with approximately 15% as singletons. The sample originates from a study of beta chain features in type 1 diabetes. The sequenced sample consisted of central memory CD4+ T cells from blood. This chain uses TRBV4-3 with TRBJ2-3; 8 bases align to TRBD2. The TCR sequence derives from a man between 25 and 39 years old in good health. The CDR3 region is CASSQELAVITDTQYF. The CDR3 DNA follows: TGCGCCAGCAGCCAAGAACTAGCGGTTATCACAGATACGCAGTATTTT.